The entry below gives a single T cell receptor beta chain sequence along with its context. Its specificity is unknown. This may arise from a read error, as a much more abundant clone is one base away. Investigators produced naive CD8 libraries from 20,000 to 1,000,000 sorted cells, drawing on 10%, 30% or 50% RNA. Naive CD8 T cells were sorted as CD8+CD4-CCR7+CD45RA+. These data originate in a study of molecular identifiers for immune sequencing clone quantification. Notes on the study in general: Whereas clones above 20 RNA copies held under 1% of naive-cell molecules, they held over 98% of effector molecules. Underestimated sizes of highly expanded clones could result from identical TCR molecules that share a barcode.

Germline V CDR1 and CDR2: MDHEN, SYDVKM. The CDR3 contains 14 residues. Via MiXCR, TCRdb re-called the PCR reads, giving one row per CDR3 protein. The sample contains roughly 100,000 distinct CDR3 sequences, less than 35% of which appear only once. This receptor was obtained from a human donor in good health. Some libraries in this study had Jurkat cell RNA spiked in. Sequencing input: naive CD8+ T cells from blood, with Jurkat cell RNA spiked in. Subset in this sample: FACS-sorted CD8+CD4-CCR7+CD45RA+ naive T cells. The rearrangement uses TRBV28 and TRBJ2-2; weak D call: TRBD2 (5 bases). The CDR3 here is CASRFLVAVGELYF. The CDR3, as DNA: TGTGCCAGCAGGTTCCTAGTGGCGGTCGGGGAGCTGTATTTT.